This T cell receptor beta chain was documented in a study of cytomegalovirus exposure and HLA in healthy donors. Whole-study context: Assignment to the Caucasian-associated ancestry cluster applied to approximately 79% of the approximately 400 genotyped donors.

Germline CDR1 and CDR2: SGDLS and YYNGEE. The CDR3 sequence is 12 residues long. Trimming cost V 3 bases and J 7 bases, with 10 bases left between them. Whole-study results and caveats: Reportedly, TCR beta sequences accurately predicted HLA-A and HLA-B alleles in most subjects. A highly shared variant cluster was judged a likely technical artifact. Available immune exposure information was restricted to CMV serostatus only.

With regard to this clone: Its antigen is unidentified.

Vbeta (60) and Jbeta (13) primers were used in the PCR. The data were produced by immunoSEQ multiplex PCR, yet TCRdb's version contains in-frame clones alone and is incomplete. This listing includes 150,000 to 200,000 clones. The chain couples TRBV9 to TRBJ1-2; D is uncertain. The TCR originated in a man aged 25 to 40 in good health and CMV-seronegative. Sequenced sample: PBMCs. The CDR3 reads CASSDYGLGYTF. The DNA of the CDR3 is TGTGCCAGCAGCGACTACGGACTTGGCTACACCTTC.